The source of this T cell receptor (beta chain) is a study of shared clonotypes between healthy human individuals. In regard to this clone: Its antigen is as yet unknown.

Trimming cost V 3 bases and J 0 bases, with 16 bases left between them. The CDR3 is 17 amino acids. Germline V gene lookup returns CDR1 SGHRS and CDR2 YFSETQ. Broader study findings: Clonotypes that were shared across four donors made up roughly 5.2% of naive CD4 clonotypes. Only a few donors were included, so the genetic and exposure-history diversity represented was limited. The four-donor shared clonotypes exceeded non-shared clonotypes in generation probability, with non-shared ones scoring lower. The sampled material consisted only of blood, and tissue repertoires are likely to differ.

Generated by immunoSEQ multiplex PCR, the TCRdb table keeps only in-frame clones and is missing some. In the table there are about a million clones, about 76% of which are singletons. The chain employs TRBV5-1 and TRBJ2-1; D is uncertain. The specimen sequenced was memory CD4+ T cells sorted from blood. Sample subset: CD45RA-negative fraction. This sequence originates from a man between 18 and 29 years old in good health. The CDR3 protein is CASSYRVAGRSYNEQFF. The DNA for the CDR3 is TGCGCCAGCAGCTACCGGGTGGCAGGCCGCTCCTACAATGAGCAGTTCTTC.